The 17 T cell receptor beta chains below all came from one sample that was sequenced in a study of blood T cell repertoires in COVID-19. Measured with immunoSEQ multiplex PCR; TCRdb has only the in-frame clones, and not every one. This sample has roughly 120,000 clones, with 65% to 90% found just once. The sample taken for sequencing was peripheral blood. These receptors originate from a woman of 80 years or more with active or convalescent COVID-19.

J is TRBJ2-5 and V is TRBV3-1 (or the pseudogene TRBV3-2), with D hard to call. The CDR3 consists of 11 residues. Germline V lookup: CDR1 LGHDT, CDR2 YNNKEL (reference sequence). Trimming removed 4 bases at V and 4 bases at J, with 4 bases between. CDR3 sequence (DNA): TGTGCCAGCAGCCTATTAGAGACCCAGTACTTC. Translating it yields CASSLLETQYF.

The chain combines TRBV28 with TRBJ1-2; 7 positions agree with TRBD1. In germline, CDR1 is MDHEN, CDR2 SYDVKM. The ends lost 1 base at V and 8 bases at J; junction bases unmatched: 7. The CDR3 is made up of 14 amino acids. This CDR3 is CASSLSQGVKGYTF. The CDR3 bases are TGTGCCAGCAGTTTATCGCAGGGGGTGAAAGGCTACACCTTC.

The chain links TRBV28 to TRBJ1-1, with D possibly matching TRBD1 (5 bases). The V and J ends lost 4 bases and 10 bases respectively, with 13 bases between them. The CDR3 has 12 amino acids. Germline V CDR1 and CDR2: MDHEN, SYDVKM. The CDR3 region is CASSSIRVGAFF. In DNA form, the CDR3 reads TGTGCCAGCAGTTCAATCAGGGTTGGAGCTTTCTTT.

The chain employs TRBV9 and TRBJ2-3; a weak D match, TRBD2 (6 bases). V lost 3 bases and J 2 bases, leaving 13 bases between the germline ends. The germline gives CDR1 SGDLS, CDR2 YYNGEE. This CDR3 spans 15 amino acids. The CDR3 coding sequence is TGTGCCAGCAGCGCGCGGGGAGCGGCCACAGATACGCAGTATTTT. Translating it yields CASSARGAATDTQYF.

DNA for the CDR3: TGTGCCAGCAGTTATCCGGGACTAGCGGGACAAGAGACCCAGTACTTC. Translation: CASSYPGLAGQETQYF. V and J are TRBV5-4 and TRBJ2-5; 13 nucleotides match TRBD2. The CDR3 contains 16 residues. Germline values: CDR1 SGHNT, CDR2 YYREEE (reference sequence). J gave up 2 bases and V 5 bases, and 6 bases lay outside the gene matches.

The CDR3 sequence: CATSDLGSFSNEQFF. In DNA form, the CDR3 reads TGTGCCACCAGTGATTTGGGGAGTTTTTCCAATGAGCAGTTCTTC. The V and J genes are TRBV24-1 and TRBJ2-1; the D gene is possibly TRBD2 (5 bases). Germline V gene lookup returns CDR1 KGHDR and CDR2 SFDVKD. V lost 0 bases and J lost 6, with 11 bases in between. This CDR3 is built from 15 residues.

This rearrangement joins TRBV7-3 to TRBJ2-3; 11 bases are a match to TRBD2. V dropped 4 bases and J dropped 5; count of bases not matched to a gene: 2. The CDR3 runs to 14 residues. CDR1 and CDR2 from the germline V gene are SGHTA and FQGTGA. CDR3 sequence: CASSSGLAEDTQYF. As DNA, the CDR3 is TGTGCCAGCAGCTCGGGACTAGCGGAAGATACGCAGTATTTT.

The V and J genes are TRBV9 and TRBJ2-1; D gene uncertain. The CDR3 runs to 13 residues. Per the germline V gene, CDR1 is SGDLS and CDR2 is YYNGEE. The V end was cut by 1 base, the J end by 10 bases, with 12 bases between. This chain's CDR3 is CASSVPPRQEQFF. For the CDR3, the DNA is TGTGCCAGCAGCGTACCCCCTAGGCAAGAGCAGTTCTTC.

As regards this clone: Germline is not matched at one junction end, which may reflect a read error. The chain carries TRBV11-3 and TRBJ2-7, with TRBD1 matching over 8 bases. Germline CDR1 is SGHNT and CDR2 is YENEEA. The CDR3 loop spans 15 amino acids. Here the CDR3 reads CASSFGQGSGREQYF. In DNA form, the CDR3 reads TGCGCCAGCAGCTTCGGACAGGGATCAGGTCGGGAGCAGTACTTC. The variable domain in full, completed from reference TRBV11-3 and TRBJ2-7, reads EAGVVQSPRYKIIEKKQPVAFWCNPISGHNTLYWYLQNLGQGPELLIRYENEEAVDDSQLPKDRFSAERLKGVDSTLKIQPAELGDSAVYLCASSFGQGSGREQYFGPGTRLTVT.

The rearrangement links TRBV7-9 to TRBJ2-1; the match to TRBD2 covers 13 bases. This CDR3 is 17 amino acids long. The junction had 10 bases not matched to a gene; V was cut back by 1 base and J by 10 bases. Per germline, CDR1 SEHNR and CDR2 FQNEAQ (reference sequence). CDR3 amino acids: CASSLVPGLAGEGEQFF. The CDR3 nucleotides read TGTGCCAGCAGCTTAGTCCCTGGACTAGCGGGAGAGGGAGAGCAGTTCTTC.

The V and J genes are TRBV18 and TRBJ1-5; the D gene is possibly TRBD1 (5 bases). Germline CDR1 and CDR2: KGHSH and LQKENI. The CDR3 sequence is 16 residues long. V was trimmed by 6 bases and J by 0 bases, leaving 15 bases between them. The CDR3 sequence is CASSSNRQHSNQPQHF. In DNA, the CDR3 is TGTGCCAGCTCCTCAAACCGACAGCATAGCAATCAGCCCCAGCATTTT.

This clone was counted once. V usage is TRBV6-1 and J usage is TRBJ1-3; TRBD1 agrees at 7 bases. The V gene end was trimmed by 0 bases and the J gene end by 3 bases; junction bases not matched to a gene: 11. CDR1 and CDR2 (germline): MNHNS, SASEGT. The CDR3 consists of 18 residues. The CDR3 sequence: CASSEAGRGLTGGNTIYF. CDR3 coding DNA: TGTGCCAGCAGTGAAGCTGGTAGGGGGCTAACAGGTGGAAACACCATATATTTT.

CDR3 loop: CASSLPSGISYNEQFF. Written as DNA, the CDR3 is TGTGCCAGCAGTTTACCTAGCGGGATTTCCTACAATGAGCAGTTCTTC. This sequence joins TRBV28 and TRBJ2-1; 9 nucleotides align to TRBD2. Looked up from germline, CDR1 is MDHEN and CDR2 is SYDVKM. V shed 2 bases, J shed 1 base, and the junction held 3 bases outside the gene matches. The CDR3 runs to 16 residues.

V usage is TRBV10-3 and J usage is TRBJ2-7; D is undetermined. V was pared by 0 bases and J by 1 base, with 13 bases between. CDR1 is ENHRY and CDR2 is SYGVKD in the germline V gene. CDR3 length: 16 residues. CDR3 DNA sequence: TGTGCCATCAGTGAGTCGACCAGCGTGATATCCTACGAGCAGTACTTC. It yields the protein CAISESTSVISYEQYF.

The CDR3 spells CARSPTGFLAGTHCSDTQYF. In DNA, the CDR3 is TGTGCCAGAAGCCCTACAGGGTTTTTAGCGGGAACGCACTGCTCAGATACGCAGTATTTT. V usage is TRBV5-3 and J usage is TRBJ2-3; 8 nucleotides match TRBD2. TRBV5-3 is marked as an open reading frame, function uncertain. The V and J ends lost 4 bases and 4 bases, in that order; junction bases with no gene match: 23. The CDR3 totals 20 residues.

This clone appeared once. This sequence joins TRBV9 and TRBJ2-3, with 8 bases matching TRBD2. The V gene end was trimmed by 3 bases and the J gene end by 0 bases; junction bases not matched to a gene: 18. There are 20 residues in the CDR3. CDR1 SGDLS and CDR2 YYNGEE come from the germline V gene. The CDR3 DNA follows: TGTGCCAGCAGCGCGGGAGGGACATTTGGGGGGCGATCTAGCACAGATACGCAGTATTTT. Translated: CASSAGGTFGGRSSTDTQYF.

Here the CDR3 DNA reads TGTGCCAGCAGTCGACTAGCGGGAGGGCCCGCCGCCTACGAGCAGTACTTC. Its protein product is CASSRLAGGPAAYEQYF. This chain uses TRBV6-6 with TRBJ2-7, with TRBD2 matching 14 bases. V trimming: 5 bases; J trimming: 2 bases; junction bases outside the gene matches: 8. The CDR3 runs 17 residues. Germline V gene data show CDR1 as MNHNY and CDR2 as SVGAGI (reference sequence).